Listed below are T cell receptor beta chains from one sample, sequenced in a study of T cell responses to AZD1222 COVID-19 vaccine. Assay used: immunoSEQ multiplex PCR; TCRdb lists only in-frame clones, some missing. The table includes about 81,000 clones, roughly 94% detected once. The sequences come from peripheral blood, collected on day 0 of AZD1222 vaccination. These receptors originate from an adult in good health. The CDR3 runs from the conserved cysteine through the conserved F or W. Each record gives: J gene, V gene, CDR3 protein.

J: TRBJ2-2
V: TRBV2
CDR3: CASRGTSRTGELFF

J: TRBJ1-2
V: TRBV20-1
CDR3: CSASGTGDTYNYGYTF

J: TRBJ2-3
V: TRBV6-5
CDR3: CASLKNDYYTQYF

J: TRBJ2-7
V: TRBV5-6
CDR3: CASSLGPWDSYEQYF

J: TRBJ2-1
V: TRBV7-9
CDR3: CASSLPGLSYNEQFF

J: TRBJ2-5
V: TRBV19
CDR3: CASSSRAPQTQYF

J: TRBJ2-7
V: TRBV4-1
CDR3: CASSQDLPSYEQYF

J: TRBJ2-1
V: TRBV2
CDR3: CASKISGLVYNEQFF

J: TRBJ2-7
V: TRBV20-1
CDR3: CSARSGYEQYF

J: TRBJ2-7
V: TRBV6-1
CDR3: CASSEELAGLYEQYF

J: TRBJ1-2
V: TRBV25-1
CDR3: CASSVQGTNYGYTF

J: TRBJ1-1
V: TRBV7-9
CDR3: CASSPWDSLNTEAFF

J: TRBJ2-3
V: TRBV5-1
CDR3: CASSSSLAGADTQYF

J: TRBJ1-5
V: TRBV7-8
CDR3: CASSLYTGIGQPQHF

J: TRBJ2-7
V: TRBV5-1
CDR3: CASSLDQGATYEQYF

J: TRBJ2-2
V: TRBV7-9
CDR3: CASSFGLAGGTGELFF

J: TRBJ1-4
V: TRBV4-3
CDR3: CASSQRGGLNEKLFF

J: TRBJ1-3
V: TRBV9
CDR3: CASSVAGNTIYF

J: TRBJ2-1
V: TRBV18
CDR3: CASSPQGAYNEQFF

J: TRBJ2-1
V: TRBV20-1
CDR3: CSASRTSPGGEQFF

J: TRBJ1-4
V: TRBV27
CDR3: CASTDRGAGNEKLFF

J: TRBJ2-3
V: TRBV18
CDR3: CASSPLDTPDTQYF

J: TRBJ1-1
V: TRBV9
CDR3: CASRKTGKEAFF

J: TRBJ1-6
V: TRBV6-2/TRBV6-3
CDR3: CASSLYRDRGSPLHF

J: TRBJ2-3
V: TRBV3-1/TRBV3-2
CDR3: CASSRQGDTDTQYF

J: TRBJ2-6
V: TRBV19
CDR3: CASRPNSGANVLTF

J: TRBJ2-2
V: TRBV9
CDR3: CASSVYTGPPGELFF

J: TRBJ1-1
V: TRBV28
CDR3: CASSLLQGAAEAFF

J: TRBJ1-1
V: TRBV7-9
CDR3: CASSYRGEYTEAFF

J: TRBJ2-7
V: TRBV27
CDR3: CASSFISLPYEQYF

J: TRBJ2-3
V: TRBV7-6
CDR3: CASSLTSGISDTQYF

J: TRBJ2-2
V: TRBV19
CDR3: CASSIRGPGGELFF

J: TRBJ1-1
V: TRBV27
CDR3: CASRQIGGTEAFF

J: TRBJ2-7
V: TRBV28
CDR3: CASIATSGIPPYEQYF

J: TRBJ2-5
V: TRBV7-8
CDR3: CASNHVGGELETQYF

J: TRBJ1-5
V: TRBV2
CDR3: CASSVEGGSNQPQHF

J: TRBJ2-5
V: TRBV7-8
CDR3: CASRYKGRLQETQYF

J: TRBJ1-1
V: TRBV10-3
CDR3: CAISYMPGRGNTEAFF

J: TRBJ2-1
V: TRBV9
CDR3: CASSVVATSDYNEQFF

J: TRBJ1-5
V: TRBV27
CDR3: CASSFGADQPQHF

J: TRBJ2-3
V: TRBV25-1
CDR3: CASSDHGLGSDTQYF

J: TRBJ1-2
V: TRBV24-1
CDR3: CATSDSYGYTF

J: TRBJ2-3
V: TRBV7-2
CDR3: CASSPFRDRGSQRDTQYF

J: TRBJ1-2
V: TRBV28
CDR3: CASSFPHRGGSGYTF

J: TRBJ1-4
V: TRBV6-5
CDR3: CASSPEGRGEKLFF

J: TRBJ2-1
V: TRBV18
CDR3: CASSPGHFNNEQFF

J: TRBJ2-7
V: TRBV18
CDR3: CASSTDSYEQYF

J: TRBJ2-7
V: TRBV19
CDR3: CASSIGAGNYEQYF

J: TRBJ2-5
V: TRBV5-5
CDR3: CASSLGGDRGILETQYF

J: TRBJ2-1
V: TRBV7-2
CDR3: CASSAVAGGPGEQFF

J: TRBJ1-2
V: TRBV29-1
CDR3: CSVKRVGYGYTF

J: TRBJ1-1
V: TRBV6-2/TRBV6-3
CDR3: CASSYSGGEATEAFF

J: TRBJ2-1
V: TRBV19
CDR3: CASSTGGTYNEQFF

J: TRBJ2-7
V: TRBV21-1
CDR3: CASSKVTSGRTYPYEQYF

J: TRBJ2-2
V: TRBV7-6
CDR3: CASSLGDPPGTGELFF